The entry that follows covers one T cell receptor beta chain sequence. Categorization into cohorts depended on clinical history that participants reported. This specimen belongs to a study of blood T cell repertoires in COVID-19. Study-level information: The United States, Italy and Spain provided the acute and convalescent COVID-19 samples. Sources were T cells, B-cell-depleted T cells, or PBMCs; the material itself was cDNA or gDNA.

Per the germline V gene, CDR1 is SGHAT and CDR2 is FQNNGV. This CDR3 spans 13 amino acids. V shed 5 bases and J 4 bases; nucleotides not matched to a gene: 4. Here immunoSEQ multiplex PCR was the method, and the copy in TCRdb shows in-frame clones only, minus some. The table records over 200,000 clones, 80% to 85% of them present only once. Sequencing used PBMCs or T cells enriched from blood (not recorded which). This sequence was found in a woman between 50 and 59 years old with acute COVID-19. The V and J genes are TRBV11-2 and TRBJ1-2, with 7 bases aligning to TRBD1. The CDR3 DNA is TGTGCCAGCAGCGCAGGACAGGCCTATGGCTACACCTTC. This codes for CASSAGQAYGYTF.